The entry that follows covers one TCR beta chain sequence. Per the original data handling: Cell counts per sample came from amplifying reference gene primers. TCRdb's table, derived via immunoSEQ multiplex PCR, lists solely in-frame clones and lacks some. V and J calls and clone size are those listed in that table; D and trimming were worked out from the DNA. The sample has 110,000 or so clones; around 80% are singletons. The data derive from a study of blood T cell repertoires in COVID-19. Overall study context: Samples of COVID-19 (acute and convalescent) were obtained from the United States, Italy and Spain. The analysed material was cDNA or gDNA that came from T cells, B-cell-depleted T cells, or PBMCs.

The germline CDR1 and CDR2 sequences are MNHEY and SMNVEV (reference sequence). The CDR3 is 14 residues long. Trimming pared 3 bases from V and 2 bases from J, leaving 5 bases between. The chain is built from TRBV27 and TRBJ1-6; no reliable D call. The clonotype originates from an older man with acute or convalescent COVID-19. Material for sequencing was peripheral blood. The CDR3 DNA reads TGTGCCAGCAGTTTTACAGCCTATAATTCACCCCTCCACTTT. Residues: CASSFTAYNSPLHF.